A single sample is the source of the 5 T cell receptor beta chains below, sequenced in a study of neoadjuvant anti-PD-1 for oral cavity cancer. Time point defined: after neoadjuvant nivolumab, at surgical resection. The repertoire was sequenced with immunoSEQ multiplex PCR; TCRdb's copy has only in-frame clones and lacks some. The sample yields over 7,500 clones, nearly 70% seen once. The sample was PBMCs, taken after nivolumab (anti-PD-1) treatment. Receptor source: a person between 40 and 80 years old with oral cavity squamous cell carcinoma.

The chain is built from TRBV10-3 and TRBJ1-5; a possible D gene is TRBD1 (5 bases). Trimming pared 3 bases from V and 0 bases from J, leaving 12 bases between. Germline assignment: CDR1 ENHRY and CDR2 SYGVKD. The CDR3 is 16 amino acids. CDR3 in amino acids: CAISETSGGSNQPQHF. The CDR3 nucleotides read TGTGCCATCAGTGAAACGTCCGGGGGTAGCAATCAGCCCCAGCATTTT.

V and J are TRBV5-4 and TRBJ1-1, with 9 positions matching TRBD1. Germline-derived CDR1 and CDR2 are SGHNT and YYREEE (reference sequence). Losses at the gene ends were 4 bases for V and 1 base for J; bases not matched to a gene: 11. CDR3 length: 17 residues. This chain's CDR3 is CASSPAPGTGRNTEAFF. The DNA of the CDR3 is TGTGCCAGCAGCCCGGCCCCCGGGACAGGGAGGAACACTGAAGCTTTCTTT.

J is TRBJ1-5 and V is TRBV27, with 8 bases identical to TRBD1. V was clipped by 1 base and J by 3 bases; unmatched bases: 5. CDR1 is MNHEY, CDR2 SMNVEV, per germline (reference sequence). The CDR3 length is 16 residues. CDR3 DNA sequence: TGTGCCAGCAGTTTATTAGCAGGGGGCCCCAATCAGCCCCAGCATTTT. It encodes CASSLLAGGPNQPQHF.

The chain links TRBV19 to TRBJ2-7, with 9 bases identical to TRBD1. The V gene's germline CDR1 is LNHDA and CDR2 SQIVND (reference sequence). The CDR3 runs to 15 residues. The V and J ends lost 3 bases and 3 bases, in that order; junction bases with no gene match: 6. CDR3: CASSISQGARYEQYF. The DNA of the CDR3 is TGTGCCAGTAGTATCTCACAGGGGGCGCGCTACGAGCAGTACTTC.

CDR3: CASSLTFSPSGSYNEQFF. CDR3 DNA sequence: TGTGCCAGCAGCCTCACCTTCTCTCCAAGCGGCTCCTACAATGAGCAGTTCTTC. The V gene is TRBV13, the J gene TRBJ2-1, with D perhaps matching TRBD2 (5 bases). CDR3 size: 18 residues. Trimming cost V 5 bases and J 0 bases, with 20 bases left between them. Germline assignment: CDR1 PRHDT and CDR2 FYEKMQ (reference sequence). The complete variable domain, with remaining parts taken from reference TRBV13 and TRBJ2-1, reads AAGVIQSPRHLIKEKRETATLKCYPIPRHDTVYWYQQGPGQDPQFLISFYEKMQSDKGSIPDRFSAQQFSDYHSELNMSSLELGDSALYFCASSLTFSPSGSYNEQFFGPGTRLTVL.